The 9 T cell receptor beta chains in this list originate from one sample, sequenced in a study of T cells in localized non-small cell lung cancer. Clones were sequenced by immunoSEQ multiplex PCR, and TCRdb holds only the in-frame ones, with some missing. The repertoire includes about 41,000 clones, about 85% of them detected once, and over 6% sits in the top ten. This specimen was peripheral blood, taken before any cancer treatment. Every receptor here comes from a woman aged 18 to 49 with stage III lung adenocarcinoma.

The chain has TRBV30 and TRBJ1-5; 8 positions agree with TRBD1. J was trimmed by 7 bases and V by 2 bases; bases with no gene match: 10. From germline, CDR1 is GTSNPN and CDR2 SVGIG (reference sequence). The CDR3 contains 15 residues. CDR3 bases: TGTGCCTGGAGTCAGGGGGCGCGGGTGGGCCAGCCCCAGCATTTT. It yields the protein CAWSQGARVGQPQHF.

The chain combines TRBV4-1 with TRBJ1-5, with D tentatively TRBD1 (5 bases). Germline CDR1 MGHRA, CDR2 YSYEKL. V lost 1 base to trimming and J lost 3 bases, with 16 bases between them. There are 17 residues in the CDR3. This CDR3 reads CASSQVALGATNQPQHF. CDR3 DNA sequence: TGCGCCAGCAGCCAAGTCGCTCTCGGGGCCACCAATCAGCCCCAGCATTTT.

The chain employs TRBV19 and TRBJ1-4; D is possibly TRBD1 (5 bases). The length of the CDR3 is 15 residues. Per germline, CDR1 LNHDA and CDR2 SQIVND (reference sequence). The V end was cut by 8 bases, the J end by 5 bases, with 18 bases between. The DNA for the CDR3 is TGTGCCAGTCGGGAGGGGTCAAGACAGAATGAAAAACTGTTTTTT. This translates into CASREGSRQNEKLFF.

V is TRBV18 and J is TRBJ1-1; 10 bases are shared with TRBD1. The CDR3 length is 12 residues. The V gene end was trimmed by 8 bases and the J gene end by 7 bases; junction bases not matched to a gene: 4. The germline gives CDR1 KGHSH, CDR2 LQKENI. CDR3 protein: CASTDRGVEAFF. DNA for the CDR3: TGTGCCAGCACGGACAGGGGGGTTGAAGCTTTCTTT. The variable domain in full, with the rest retrieved from reference TRBV18 and TRBJ1-1, is NAGVMQNPRHLVRRRGQEARLRCSPMKGHSHVYWYRQLPEEGLKFMVYLQKENIIDESGMPKERFSAEFPKEGPSILRIQQVVRGDSAAYFCASTDRGVEAFFGQGTRLTVV.

V and J are TRBV19 and TRBJ1-5, with D possibly matching TRBD1 (6 bases). The CDR3 runs to 15 residues. Trimming removed 5 bases from V and 0 bases from J, with 11 bases in between. The germline V gene encodes CDR1 LNHDA and CDR2 SQIVND (reference sequence). The CDR3 DNA sequence: TGTGCCAGTAGTTTGCCGGGACATAGCAATCAGCCCCAGCATTTT. Encoded protein: CASSLPGHSNQPQHF.

The genes are TRBV27 and TRBJ1-2, with 7 bases aligning to TRBD1. The CDR3 totals 15 residues. V lost 5 bases to trimming and J lost 8 bases; unmatched junction nucleotides: 14. The germline CDR1 and CDR2 sequences are MNHEY and SMNVEV (reference sequence). The DNA of the CDR3 is TGTGCCAGCAGTCGCGACCTAGGGGGCGCAAAAGGCTACACCTTC. Protein sequence: CASSRDLGGAKGYTF.

The chain employs TRBV2 and TRBJ2-1; the match to TRBD1 covers 9 bases. The ends lost 4 bases at V and 2 bases at J; junction bases unmatched: 3. This CDR3 has 15 residues. The germline CDR1 and CDR2 sequences are SNHLY and FYNNEI. DNA for the CDR3: TGTGCCAGCAGTGCGGGACAGGGCCCCTACAATGAGCAGTTCTTC. Encoded protein: CASSAGQGPYNEQFF.

The chain uses TRBV5-1 and TRBJ1-3; D is uncertain. Germline values: CDR1 SGHRS, CDR2 YFSETQ. There are 13 residues in the CDR3. Trimming removed 0 bases from V and 4 bases from J, with 5 bases in between. The CDR3 loop is CASSLDIGNTIYF. CDR3 in DNA: TGCGCCAGCAGCTTGGACATCGGAAACACCATATATTTT. The variable domain in full, with the rest retrieved from reference TRBV5-1 and TRBJ1-3, is KAGVTQTPRYLIKTRGQQVTLSCSPISGHRSVSWYQQTPGQGLQFLFEYFSETQRNKGNFPGRFSGRQFSNSRSEMNVSTLELGDSALYLCASSLDIGNTIYFGEGSWLTVV.

The chain links TRBV6-5 to TRBJ2-2; D possibly corresponds to TRBD1 (5 bases). Germline-derived CDR1 and CDR2 are MNHEY and SVGAGI. The CDR3 runs 14 residues. Trimming shortened V by 0 bases and J by 5 bases, and 7 bases separated the two germline ends. The DNA of the CDR3 is TGTGCCAGCAGTTACTCGACAGAAACCGGGGAGCTGTTTTTT. It specifies CASSYSTETGELFF.